These 20 T cell receptor beta chains came from one sample sequenced in a study of radiation and T cells in renal cell carcinoma. The table came from immunoSEQ multiplex PCR; TCRdb's copy has only in-frame clones and leaves some out. The top ten clones hold about 6% of a sample with about 78,000 clones, about 88% of them seen once. The time point here: blood 4 weeks post-SBRT, at nephrectomy. Treatment denoted: 15 Gy SBRT to primary tumor, nephrectomy 4 weeks later. Here the sequenced sample was blood, taken from a patient whose treatment included radiotherapy and nephrectomy. The receptors were gathered from a woman in her sixties or seventies with renal cell carcinoma.

This clone was seen only once. The chain is built from TRBV5-1 and TRBJ1-6; D is uncertain. The V and J ends lost 2 bases and 0 bases respectively, with 15 bases between them. Germline V gene lookup returns CDR1 SGHRS and CDR2 YFSETQ. CDR3 length: 18 amino acids. This CDR3 is CASSFRSLGSSYNSPLHF. The CDR3 DNA reads TGCGCCAGCAGCTTTCGGTCTCTCGGCAGCTCCTATAATTCACCCCTCCACTTT.

The rearrangement joins TRBV18 to TRBJ2-7; D is possibly TRBD1 or TRBD2 (5 bases each). V gave up 4 bases and J gave up 6 bases, with 19 bases separating them. The CDR3 has 15 residues. Germline V gene sequence: CDR1 KGHSH, CDR2 LQKENI. The chain's CDR3 is CASSLVSGTGSEQYF. CDR3 DNA sequence: TGTGCCAGCTCACTAGTCTCCGGGACCGGTTCCGAGCAGTACTTC.

V is TRBV18 and J is TRBJ2-7; weak D call: TRBD1 (5 bases). The length of the CDR3 is 13 residues. V was clipped by 3 bases and J by 2 bases, with 8 bases between them. Germline V CDR1 and CDR2: KGHSH, LQKENI. The DNA of the CDR3 is TGTGCCAGCTCACCCGCACAGGCCTACGAGCAGTACTTC. It yields the protein CASSPAQAYEQYF.

The J gene is TRBJ1-3, the V gene TRBV29-1, with D hard to call. This CDR3 is 11 amino acids long. Trimming took 1 base from V and 8 from J, leaving 6 bases between them. CDR1 SQVTM and CDR2 ANQGSEA come from the germline V gene. The CDR3 DNA is TGCAGCGTTGAAGTCCGTGACACCATATATTTT. As protein: CSVEVRDTIYF.

The gene calls are TRBV28 and TRBJ2-7; TRBD1 agrees at 9 bases. Germline V gene sequence: CDR1 MDHEN, CDR2 SYDVKM. Trimming removed 6 bases from V and 3 bases from J; junction bases left unmatched: 9. This CDR3 spans 15 amino acids. The CDR3 sequence is CASRGTGLGYYEQYF. The CDR3 DNA reads TGTGCCAGCAGGGGGACAGGGTTGGGGTACTACGAGCAGTACTTC.

The table lists this clone with a count of one. V gene TRBV6-1 combines with J gene TRBJ1-2, with TRBD1 matching over 7 bases. CDR3 length equals 13 residues. CDR1 MNHNS and CDR2 SASEGT come from the germline V gene. V was pared by 7 bases and J by 2 bases, with 4 bases of the junction left unmatched. Here the CDR3 reads CASNRGSNYGYTF. In nucleotides, the CDR3 is TGTGCCAGCAACAGGGGATCAAACTATGGCTACACCTTC.

This chain uses TRBV7-2 with TRBJ2-1, with 7 bases fitting TRBD2. The CDR3 runs 15 residues. With 4 bases clipped from V and 0 bases from J, the junction kept 3 bases outside the gene matches. Germline V gives CDR1 SGHTA, CDR2 FQGNSA. The CDR3 bases are TGTGCCAGCAGCTCGCGGGGGAGCTCCTACAATGAGCAGTTCTTC. This codes for CASSSRGSSYNEQFF.

The rearrangement joins TRBV7-2 to TRBJ2-7; 9 positions agree with TRBD2. This CDR3 comprises 13 residues. V was clipped by 5 bases and J by 9 bases; unmatched bases: 8. Germline CDR1 and CDR2: SGHTA and FQGNSA. The CDR3 bases are TGTGCCAGCAGCCAACAGCGGGGGGTATTGCAGTACTTC. Translation gives CASSQQRGVLQYF.

The table lists this clone with a few counts. The chain links TRBV5-5 to TRBJ2-1, with D possibly being TRBD1 or TRBD2 (5 bases each). Per germline, CDR1 SGHKS and CDR2 YYEKEE (reference sequence). The CDR3 is made up of 15 amino acids. Trimming pared 4 bases from V and 3 bases from J, leaving 14 bases between. CDR3 sequence: CASSPPRGHYNEQFF. In DNA form, the CDR3 reads TGTGCCAGCAGCCCTCCCCGGGGCCACTACAATGAGCAGTTCTTC.

The V and J genes are TRBV7-2 and TRBJ2-4; 12 nucleotides match TRBD2. The germline V gene has CDR1 SGHTA and CDR2 FQGNSA. After removal of 5 bases from V and 0 bases from J, the junction contained 5 bases not matched to a gene. CDR3 length: 17 amino acids. CDR3 amino acids: CASSPRTSGVAKNIQYF. DNA for the CDR3: TGTGCCAGCAGCCCCAGGACTAGCGGGGTAGCCAAAAACATTCAGTACTTC. The full variable domain, with the rest looked up from reference TRBV7-2 and TRBJ2-4, is GAGVSQSPSNKVTEKGKDVELRCDPISGHTALYWYRQSLGQGLEFLIYFQGNSAPDKSGLPSDRFSAERTGGSVSTLTIQRTQQEDSAVYLCASSPRTSGVAKNIQYFGAGTRLSVL.

Only one count was recorded for this clone. The chain is built from TRBV5-1 and TRBJ2-2; D is unresolved. Germline lookup yields CDR1 SGHRS and CDR2 YFSETQ. With 2 bases removed from V and 7 bases from J, the gap between germline ends came to 6 bases. This CDR3 has 12 residues. CDR3 DNA sequence: TGCGCCAGCAGCTTTGCAGGCGGGGAGCTGTTTTTT. Translated, it gives CASSFAGGELFF.

CDR3 sequence reads: CASSSVPANANTQYF. CDR3 DNA: TGTGCCAGTAGTTCCGTCCCCGCAAATGCGAATACGCAGTATTTT. This chain joins TRBV19 and TRBJ2-3; D remains unclear. Germline CDR1 is LNHDA and CDR2 is SQIVND (reference sequence). CDR3 length: 15 amino acids. V shed 5 bases and J shed 7 bases, with 19 bases lying between them.

The V call is TRBV7-9, the J call TRBJ2-5, with TRBD2 matching over 8 bases. J gave up 0 bases and V 6 bases, and 6 bases lay outside the gene matches. This CDR3 is built from 15 residues. Germline V gives CDR1 SEHNR, CDR2 FQNEAQ (reference sequence). The CDR3 sequence: CASRLPGGNQETQYF. The CDR3 DNA is TGTGCCAGCAGGCTTCCGGGGGGGAACCAAGAGACCCAGTACTTC.

V gene TRBV29-1 combines with J gene TRBJ1-2; the D is unclear. The CDR3 sequence is 11 residues long. V lost 2 bases, J lost 5 bases, and 6 bases lay in between. The germline gives CDR1 SQVTM, CDR2 ANQGSEA. Written as DNA, the CDR3 is TGCAGCGTTGAATTTGTATATGGCTACACCTTC. Protein sequence: CSVEFVYGYTF.

V gene TRBV29-1 combines with J gene TRBJ1-2, with D unresolved. The V end was cut by 7 bases, the J end by 2 bases, with 11 bases between. CDR1 is SQVTM and CDR2 is ANQGSEA in the germline V gene. CDR3 size: 12 residues. The CDR3 DNA reads TGCAGCGCTGGATACTCCAACTATGGCTACACCTTC. Translating it yields CSAGYSNYGYTF.

The genes are TRBV9 and TRBJ2-2, with D maybe TRBD2 (7 bases). V lost 3 bases, J lost 3 bases, and 15 bases lay in between. Germline loops: CDR1 SGDLS, CDR2 YYNGEE. The CDR3 runs 16 residues. Here the CDR3 reads CASSEGGLLYTGELFF. CDR3 in DNA: TGTGCCAGCAGCGAGGGGGGACTATTATACACCGGGGAGCTGTTTTTT.

The V call is TRBV4-3, the J call TRBJ2-7; the D call may be TRBD1 or TRBD2 (6 bases each). CDR3 length equals 14 residues. Per germline, CDR1 LGHNA and CDR2 YSLEER. Trimming removed 0 bases from V and 6 bases from J, with 12 bases in between. Here the CDR3 reads CASSQDRGLGEQYF. In nucleotides, the CDR3 is TGCGCCAGCAGCCAAGATCGGGGGCTGGGCGAGCAGTACTTC.

The chain links TRBV28 to TRBJ1-5, with 8 positions matching TRBD1. In germline, CDR1 is MDHEN, CDR2 SYDVKM. V shed 5 bases, J shed 11 bases, and the junction held 5 bases outside the gene matches. CDR3 length equals 12 residues. The CDR3 spells CASSLQGGAQHF. CDR3 coding DNA: TGTGCCAGCAGTCTACAGGGGGGAGCCCAGCATTTT.

This clone was seen once. The chain carries TRBV27 and TRBJ2-3; the match to TRBD2 covers 7 bases. Germline CDR1 and CDR2: MNHEY and SMNVEV (reference sequence). The CDR3 consists of 16 residues. V shed 4 bases and J 0 bases; nucleotides not matched to a gene: 7. For the CDR3, the DNA is TGTGCCAGCAGTTACGGGGGGACCTTAAGCACAGATACGCAGTATTTT. Its protein product is CASSYGGTLSTDTQYF.

The chain is built from TRBV9 and TRBJ1-6; 8 positions match TRBD1. V was pared by 4 bases and J by 6 bases, with 6 bases of the junction left unmatched. Germline lookup yields CDR1 SGDLS and CDR2 YYNGEE. CDR3 length: 15 residues. CDR3 coding DNA: TGTGCCAGCAGCCCCTCGGGACAGGTTAATTCACCCCTCCACTTT. Protein sequence: CASSPSGQVNSPLHF.